Listed below are T cell receptor beta chains from one sample, sequenced in a study of early T cells in non-severe SARS-CoV-2 infection. TCRdb analysed the 5' RACE reads with MiXCR anew, one entry per CDR3 protein. The top ten clones hold approximately 12% of a sample with approximately 80,000 distinct CDR3 sequences, about 11% of them seen once. The sample in question was whole blood, obtained at baseline. These TCRs come from an adult who was a healthcare worker with PCR-confirmed SARS-CoV-2 infection or an uninfected control (not recorded which). The CDR3 runs from the conserved cysteine through the conserved F or W. A D gene is named only where the DNA matches it firmly. Not all rows give a size; the values are once, few, many and, for expanded clones, a class.

d_call j_call v_call clone_size cdr3_nt cdr3_aa
NA TRBJ2-6 TRBV28 many TGTGCCAGCAGTTTTATTCTCTCCGGGGGGCCGTCTGGGGCCAACGTCCTGACTTTC CASSFILSGGPSGANVLTF
TRBD2 TRBJ2-1 TRBV5-6 NA TGTGCCAGCAGCTTGGCGGGGACTAGCGGACGGACCGGTGAGCAGTTCTTC CASSLAGTSGRTGEQFF
TRBD2 TRBJ2-3 TRBV12-3/TRBV12-4 NA TGTGCCAGCCTCCCTAGCGCGGGGGCAGATACGCAGTATTTT CASLPSAGADTQYF
NA TRBJ1-3 TRBV11-2 few TGTGCCAGCAGCCAGATCTCTGGAAACACCATATATTTT CASSQISGNTIYF
TRBD1 TRBJ1-2 TRBV12-3/TRBV12-4 few TGTGCCAGCAGTCCGGGGACAGGCTATGGCTACACCTTC CASSPGTGYGYTF
NA TRBJ1-5 TRBV6-7 many TGTGCCAGCAGTCTCTATGAAGGGGGTAGCAATCAGCCCCAGCATTTT CASSLYEGGSNQPQHF
NA TRBJ1-5 TRBV10-2 few TGCGCCAGCAGTGAATTAGGGATAAATCAGCCCCAGCATTTT CASSELGINQPQHF
TRBD1 TRBJ2-2 TRBV30 many TGTGCCTGGAGCCGACAGGGTGGCACCGGGGAGCTGTTTTTT CAWSRQGGTGELFF
NA TRBJ1-1 TRBV4-1 few TGCGCCAGCAGCCCTATCGGGACCGGGCGTCGGCTTGAAGCTTTCTTT CASSPIGTGRRLEAFF
TRBD2 TRBJ2-7 TRBV7-2 NA TGTGCCAGCAGCAGATCAGGACTAGCGGGGGACTACGAGCAGTACTTC CASSRSGLAGDYEQYF
TRBD2 TRBJ2-5 TRBV4-2 many TGTGCCAGCAGCCAAGGGACTAGCGGACAAGAGACCCAGTACTTC CASSQGTSGQETQYF
TRBD2 TRBJ2-2 TRBV29-1 few TGCAGCGCCACCGGGGGGGCGGGCACCGGGGAGCTGTTTTTT CSATGGAGTGELFF
NA TRBJ1-2 TRBV7-9 few TGTGCCAGCAGCCCCCCTTGGGAGGAAGTCTATGGCTACACCTTC CASSPPWEEVYGYTF
TRBD2 TRBJ2-7 TRBV27 few TGTGCCAGCAAACCACTAGCGGGGATAGGGGACGAGCAGTACTTC CASKPLAGIGDEQYF
NA TRBJ1-2 TRBV2 few TGTGCCAGCATTAAACAGGGATTCCAAAACGGTGGCTACACCTTC CASIKQGFQNGGYTF
NA TRBJ1-5 TRBV19 few TGTGCCAGTAGTCCCGGTGGGTTTCTGCTCAATCAGCCCCAGCATTTT CASSPGGFLLNQPQHF
NA TRBJ1-1 TRBV5-5 few TGTGCCAGCAGCTTTTCACCCGGGACAACTAACACTGAAGCTTTCTTT CASSFSPGTTNTEAFF
NA TRBJ2-6 TRBV20-1 NA TGCAGTGCTAGAGCTGGGGCCAACGTCCTGACTTTC CSARAGANVLTF
TRBD2 TRBJ2-1 TRBV3-1 NA TGTGCCAGCAGCCGAGCGGGGGGGCCTGCGGATGAGCAGTTCTTC CASSRAGGPADEQFF
NA TRBJ2-7 TRBV20-1 few TGCAGTGCTGCCGAGGACAGAGGAAGCTACGAGCAGTACTTC CSAAEDRGSYEQYF
NA TRBJ1-1 TRBV29-1 NA TGCAGCTCTCTCAGGGGAGAGGGAGCTGAAGCTTTCTTT CSSLRGEGAEAFF
NA TRBJ2-3 TRBV7-7 NA TGTGCCAGCAGCTTAGGTCCTAGCACAGATACGCAGTATTTT CASSLGPSTDTQYF
NA TRBJ2-4 TRBV6-1 many TGTGCCAGCAGTGAAGTCCCCGGGGCGCACATTCAGTACTTC CASSEVPGAHIQYF
NA TRBJ2-1 TRBV7-6 few TGTGCCAGCAGCTTGTCGACTGGGAGCTCCTACAATGAGCAGTTCTTC CASSLSTGSSYNEQFF
NA TRBJ2-3 TRBV9 NA TGTGCCAGCAGTCCCTTCTCCCGGGACTTAAGCACAGATACGCAGTATTTT CASSPFSRDLSTDTQYF
NA TRBJ1-1 TRBV19 few TGTGCCAGTAGTAAGACACCCTGGACTGAAGCTTTCTTT CASSKTPWTEAFF
NA TRBJ2-2 TRBV9 few TGTGCCAGCAGCGTAGCCGGGGAGCTGTTTTTT CASSVAGELFF
TRBD1 TRBJ1-1 TRBV6-5 few TGTGCCAGCAGTTACTCGACAGGGGGCTGGGCTTTCTTT CASSYSTGGWAFF
TRBD1 TRBJ1-4 TRBV6-6 few TGTGCCAGCAGTCGACAGGGTGGCGAAAAACTGTTTTTT CASSRQGGEKLFF
TRBD1 TRBJ1-3 TRBV7-8 few TGTGCCAGCAGCCCCGGGGACAGGGCTGGAAACACCATATATTTT CASSPGDRAGNTIYF
NA TRBJ2-5 TRBV6-2/TRBV6-3 many TGTGCCAGCAGTTACCCCCTCGGCGGGGCACAAGAGACCCAGTACTTC CASSYPLGGAQETQYF
NA TRBJ1-6 TRBV6-5 few TGTGCCAGCAGTTACGGGGGATTTGACTCCTATAATTCACCCCTCCACTTT CASSYGGFDSYNSPLHF
NA TRBJ2-5 TRBV29-1 few TGCAGCGCGAAATGGGTCGGGGGGACCCAGTACTTC CSAKWVGGTQYF
NA TRBJ2-7 TRBV21-1 many TGTGCCAGCAGCAACCCAGAGCAGTACTTC CASSNPEQYF
NA TRBJ1-2 TRBV29-1 few TGCAGCGTCAACAGGGCCGGCTATGGCTACACCTTC CSVNRAGYGYTF
TRBD1 TRBJ1-1 TRBV5-1 NA TGCGCCAGCAGCTACCCAGGACAGGGTGAGGCTTTCTTT CASSYPGQGEAFF